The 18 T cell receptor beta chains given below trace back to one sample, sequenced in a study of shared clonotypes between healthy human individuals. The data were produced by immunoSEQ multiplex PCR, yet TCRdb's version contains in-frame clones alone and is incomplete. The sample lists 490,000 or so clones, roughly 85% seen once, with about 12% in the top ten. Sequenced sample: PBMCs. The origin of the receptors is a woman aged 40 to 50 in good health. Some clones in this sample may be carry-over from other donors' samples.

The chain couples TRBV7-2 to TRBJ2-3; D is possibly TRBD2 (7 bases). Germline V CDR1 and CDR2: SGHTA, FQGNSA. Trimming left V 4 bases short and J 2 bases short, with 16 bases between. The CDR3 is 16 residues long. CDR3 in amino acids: CASSSHRGGPTDTQYF. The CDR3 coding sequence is TGTGCCAGCAGCTCTCATAGGGGGGGGCCCACAGATACGCAGTATTTT.

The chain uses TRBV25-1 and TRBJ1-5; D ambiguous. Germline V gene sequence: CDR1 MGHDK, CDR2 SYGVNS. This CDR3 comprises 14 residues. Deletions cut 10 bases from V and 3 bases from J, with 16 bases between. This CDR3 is CATNLGKLNQPQHF. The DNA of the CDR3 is TGTGCCACAAACCTAGGTAAACTCAATCAGCCCCAGCATTTT. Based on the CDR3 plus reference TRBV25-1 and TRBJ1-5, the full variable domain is EADIYQTPRYLVIGTGKKITLECSQTMGHDKMYWYQQDPGMELHLIHYSYGVNSTEKGDLSSESTVSRIRTEHFPLTLESARPSHTSQYLCATNLGKLNQPQHFGDGTRLSIL.

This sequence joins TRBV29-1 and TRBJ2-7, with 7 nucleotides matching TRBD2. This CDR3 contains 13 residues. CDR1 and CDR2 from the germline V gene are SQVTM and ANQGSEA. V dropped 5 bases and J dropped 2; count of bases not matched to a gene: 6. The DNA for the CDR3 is TGCAGCGTTTACATGGGGGGGACCTACGAGCAGTACTTC. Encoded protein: CSVYMGGTYEQYF.

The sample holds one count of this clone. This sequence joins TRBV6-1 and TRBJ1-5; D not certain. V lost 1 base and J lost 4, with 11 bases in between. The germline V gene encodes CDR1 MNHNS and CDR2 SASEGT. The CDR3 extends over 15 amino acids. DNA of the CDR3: TGTGCCAGCAGTGAAGACCTCTTACAGAATCAGCCCCAGCATTTT. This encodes CASSEDLLQNQPQHF.

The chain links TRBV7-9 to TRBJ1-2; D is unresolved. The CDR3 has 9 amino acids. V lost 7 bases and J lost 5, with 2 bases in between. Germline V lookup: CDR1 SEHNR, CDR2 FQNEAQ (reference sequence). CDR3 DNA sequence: TGTGCCAGCAATTATGGCTACACCTTC. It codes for CASNYGYTF. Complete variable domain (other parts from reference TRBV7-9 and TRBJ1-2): DTGVSQNPRHKITKRGQNVTFRCDPISEHNRLYWYRQTLGQGPEFLTYFQNEAQLEKSRLLSDRFSAERPKGSFSTLEIQRTEQGDSAMYLCASNYGYTFGSGTRLTVV.

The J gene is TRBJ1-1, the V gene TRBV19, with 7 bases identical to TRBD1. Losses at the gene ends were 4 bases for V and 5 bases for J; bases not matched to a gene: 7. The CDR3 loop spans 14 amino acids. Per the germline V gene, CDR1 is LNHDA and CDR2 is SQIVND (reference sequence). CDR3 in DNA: TGTGCCAGTAGTACTCGACAGGGCCGGACTGAAGCTTTCTTT. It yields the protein CASSTRQGRTEAFF.

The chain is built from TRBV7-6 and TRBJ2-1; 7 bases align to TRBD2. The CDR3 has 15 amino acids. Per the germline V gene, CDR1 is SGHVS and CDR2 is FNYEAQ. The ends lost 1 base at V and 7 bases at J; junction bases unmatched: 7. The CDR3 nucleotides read TGTGCCAGCAGCTTAGGCGGGAGCATAGTTAATGAGCAGTTCTTC. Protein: CASSLGGSIVNEQFF.

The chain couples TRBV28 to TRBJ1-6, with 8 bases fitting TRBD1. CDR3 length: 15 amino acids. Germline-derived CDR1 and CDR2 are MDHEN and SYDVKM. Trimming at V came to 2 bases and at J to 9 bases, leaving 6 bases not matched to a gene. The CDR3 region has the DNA TGTGCCAGCAGTTTACGACAGGGGATGGGTTCACCCCTCCACTTT. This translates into CASSLRQGMGSPLHF.

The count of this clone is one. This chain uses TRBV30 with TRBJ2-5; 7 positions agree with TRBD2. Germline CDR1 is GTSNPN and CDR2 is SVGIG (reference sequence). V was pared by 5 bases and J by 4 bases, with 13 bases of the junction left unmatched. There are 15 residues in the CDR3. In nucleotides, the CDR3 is TGTGCCTGGGCGACGGGACTAACCTCCGGAGAGACCCAGTACTTC. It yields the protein CAWATGLTSGETQYF.

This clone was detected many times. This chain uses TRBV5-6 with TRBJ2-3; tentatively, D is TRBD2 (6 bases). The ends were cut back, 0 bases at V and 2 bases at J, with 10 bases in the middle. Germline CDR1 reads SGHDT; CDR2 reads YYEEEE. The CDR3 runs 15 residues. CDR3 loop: CASSLAGRFTDTQYF. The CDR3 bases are TGTGCCAGCAGCTTGGCAGGGAGGTTCACAGATACGCAGTATTTT.

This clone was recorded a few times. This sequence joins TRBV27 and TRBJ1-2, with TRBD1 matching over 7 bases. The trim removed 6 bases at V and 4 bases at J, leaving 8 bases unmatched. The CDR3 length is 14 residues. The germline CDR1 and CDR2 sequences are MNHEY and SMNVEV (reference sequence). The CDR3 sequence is CASRPTGRAYGYTF. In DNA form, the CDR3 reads TGTGCCAGCAGGCCGACAGGGAGAGCCTATGGCTACACCTTC.

The CDR3 is CASSLVRTEQYF. The CDR3 DNA sequence: TGTGCCAGCAGCTTGGTCAGGACCGAGCAGTACTTC. V usage is TRBV5-6 and J usage is TRBJ2-7; D unresolved. The CDR3 runs 12 residues. CDR1 and CDR2 from the germline V gene are SGHDT and YYEEEE. Trimming took 0 bases from V and 6 from J, leaving 7 bases between them.

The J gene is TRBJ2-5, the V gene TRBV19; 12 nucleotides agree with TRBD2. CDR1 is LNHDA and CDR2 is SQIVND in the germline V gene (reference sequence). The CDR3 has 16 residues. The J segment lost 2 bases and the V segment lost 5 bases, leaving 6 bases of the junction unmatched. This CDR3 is CASSAWTSGEQETQYF. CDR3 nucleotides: TGTGCCAGTAGTGCCTGGACTAGCGGGGAACAAGAGACCCAGTACTTC. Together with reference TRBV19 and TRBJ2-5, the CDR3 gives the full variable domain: DGGITQSPKYLFRKEGQNVTLSCEQNLNHDAMYWYRQDPGQGLRLIYYSQIVNDFQKGDIAEGYSVSREKKESFPLTVTSAQKNPTAFYLCASSAWTSGEQETQYFGPGTRLLVL.

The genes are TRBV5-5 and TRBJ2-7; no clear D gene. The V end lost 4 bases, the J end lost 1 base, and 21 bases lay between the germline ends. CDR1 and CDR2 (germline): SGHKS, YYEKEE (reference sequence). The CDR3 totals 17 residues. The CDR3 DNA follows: TGTGCCAGCAGCCGTCTGGTTATACGTATAGGTTCCTACGAGCAGTACTTC. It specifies CASSRLVIRIGSYEQYF.

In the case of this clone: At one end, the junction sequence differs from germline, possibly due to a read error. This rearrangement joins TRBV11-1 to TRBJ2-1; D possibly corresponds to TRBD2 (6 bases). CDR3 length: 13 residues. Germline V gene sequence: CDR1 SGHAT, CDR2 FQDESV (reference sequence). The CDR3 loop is CAGSPGVYNEQFF. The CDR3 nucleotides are TGTGCCGGCAGCCCGGGAGTATACAATGAGCAGTTCTTC.

CDR3 nucleotide sequence: TGTGCCAGCGTGAATGGCTACGAGCAGTACTTC. It encodes CASVNGYEQYF. V and J are TRBV27 and TRBJ2-7, with no clear D. Trimming removed 8 bases from V and 3 bases from J, with 8 bases in between. The germline CDR1 and CDR2 sequences are MNHEY and SMNVEV (reference sequence). The length of the CDR3 is 11 residues.

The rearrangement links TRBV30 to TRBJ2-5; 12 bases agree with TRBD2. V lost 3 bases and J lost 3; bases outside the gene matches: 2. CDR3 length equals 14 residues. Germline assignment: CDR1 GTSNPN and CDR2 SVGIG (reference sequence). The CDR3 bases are TGTGCCTGGAGCCGACTAGCGGGAGAAGAGACCCAGTACTTC. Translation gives CAWSRLAGEETQYF.

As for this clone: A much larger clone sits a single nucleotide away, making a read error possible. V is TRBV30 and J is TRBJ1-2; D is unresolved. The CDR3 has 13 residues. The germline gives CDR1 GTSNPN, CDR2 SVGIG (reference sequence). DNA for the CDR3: TGTGCCTTGAGTCTTACCGCAACACTTGGCTACACCTTC. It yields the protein CALSLTATLGYTF.